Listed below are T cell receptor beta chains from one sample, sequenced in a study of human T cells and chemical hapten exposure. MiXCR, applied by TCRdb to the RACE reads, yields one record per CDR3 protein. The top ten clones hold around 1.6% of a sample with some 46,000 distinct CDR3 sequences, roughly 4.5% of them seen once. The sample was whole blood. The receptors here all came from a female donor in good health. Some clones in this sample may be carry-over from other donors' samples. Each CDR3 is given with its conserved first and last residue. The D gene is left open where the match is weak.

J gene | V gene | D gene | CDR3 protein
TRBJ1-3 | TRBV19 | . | CASGRVTFSGNTIYF
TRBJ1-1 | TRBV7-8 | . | CASSLVENTEAFF
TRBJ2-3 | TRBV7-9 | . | CASSQPDTQYF
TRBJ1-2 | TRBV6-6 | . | CASSYSPGQTYGYTF
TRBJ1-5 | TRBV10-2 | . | CASSDLGLGGYQPQHF
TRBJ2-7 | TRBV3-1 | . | CASSQGGYEQYF
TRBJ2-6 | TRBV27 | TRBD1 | CASRRDRGSSGANVLTF
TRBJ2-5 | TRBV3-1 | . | CASSLLGQETQYF
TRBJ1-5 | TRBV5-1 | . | CASSLDGAQPQHF
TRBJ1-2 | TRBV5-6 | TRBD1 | CASSRDSSLNYGYTF
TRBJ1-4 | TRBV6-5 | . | CASSYSAGLGEKLFF
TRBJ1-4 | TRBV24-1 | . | CATSDLAGNLFF
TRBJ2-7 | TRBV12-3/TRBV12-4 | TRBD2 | CASSLSGGAYEQYF
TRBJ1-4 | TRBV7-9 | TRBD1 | CASSLGTGGGEKLFF
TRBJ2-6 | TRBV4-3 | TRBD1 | CASSQALTGGYSGANVLTF
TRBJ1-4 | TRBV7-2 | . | CASSPRPVGNEKLFF
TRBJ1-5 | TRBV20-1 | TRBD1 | CSARISGQGNQPQHF
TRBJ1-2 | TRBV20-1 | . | CSADYGNDNYGYTF
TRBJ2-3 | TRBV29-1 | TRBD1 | CSVGQGWDTDTQYF
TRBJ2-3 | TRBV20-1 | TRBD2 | CSARDPALAGEDTQYF
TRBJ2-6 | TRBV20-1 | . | CSAQTGSSGANVLTF
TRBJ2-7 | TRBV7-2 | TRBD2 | CASSLVGGGAMYEQYF
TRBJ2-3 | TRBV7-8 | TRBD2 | CASSPTGLAGGTFRDTQYF
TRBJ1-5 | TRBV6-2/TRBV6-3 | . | CASSYSVAEDNYSNQPQHF
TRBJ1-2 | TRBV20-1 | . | CSARIARDNGYTF
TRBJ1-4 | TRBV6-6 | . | CASSYGRGVEKLFF
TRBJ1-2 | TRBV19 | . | CASSIWGRNYGYTF
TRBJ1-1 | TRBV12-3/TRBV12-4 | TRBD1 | CASQGQGVTEAFF
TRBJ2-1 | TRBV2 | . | CASSPSRGTEGREQFF
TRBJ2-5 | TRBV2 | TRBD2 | CASNLLWTSGEKYQETQYF
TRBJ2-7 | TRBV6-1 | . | CASSEFEGSEQYF
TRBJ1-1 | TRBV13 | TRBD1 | CASSPSTGGPTTEAFF
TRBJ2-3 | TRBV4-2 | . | CASSQELTAADTQYF
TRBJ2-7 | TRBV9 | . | CASSVSAGFPYEQYF
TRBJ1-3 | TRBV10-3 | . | CAIRNSHSGNTIYF
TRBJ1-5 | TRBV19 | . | CASSNQVNQPQHF
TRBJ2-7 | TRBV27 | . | CASGSGLLSEQYF
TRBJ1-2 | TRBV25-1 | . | CASKYDGFYGYTF
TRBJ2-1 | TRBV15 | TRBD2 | CATESGTTYNEQFF
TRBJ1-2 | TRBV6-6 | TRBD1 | CASTYAGDRVAYGYTF
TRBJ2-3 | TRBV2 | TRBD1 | CASSSGTVGYTDTQYF
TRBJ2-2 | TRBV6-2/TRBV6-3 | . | CASSLKTGELFF
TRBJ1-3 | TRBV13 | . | CASSPPFDSGNTIYF
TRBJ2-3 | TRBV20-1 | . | CSAPLWDTQYF
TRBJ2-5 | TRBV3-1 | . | CASSQGAHGQETQYF
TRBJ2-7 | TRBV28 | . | CASSLGYGDYEQYF
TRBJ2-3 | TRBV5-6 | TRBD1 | CASSSTTGQSTDTQYF
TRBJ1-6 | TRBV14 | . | CASSQDLDILGSPLHF
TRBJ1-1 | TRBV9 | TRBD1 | CASSSRPGGVTEAFF
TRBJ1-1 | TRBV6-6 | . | CASSYSNQGWTFF
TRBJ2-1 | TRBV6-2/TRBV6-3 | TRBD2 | CASSTSSGAYNEQFF
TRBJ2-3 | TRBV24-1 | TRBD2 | CATSGAAGTDTQYF
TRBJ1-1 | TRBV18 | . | CASSLQGLGGEAFF
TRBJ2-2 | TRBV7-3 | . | CASSLGANTGELFF
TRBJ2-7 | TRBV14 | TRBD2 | CASSQRIGLLAGFSYEQYF
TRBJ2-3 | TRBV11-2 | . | CASRSTISTDTQYF
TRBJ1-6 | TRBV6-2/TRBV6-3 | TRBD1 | CASSPGQAINSPLHF
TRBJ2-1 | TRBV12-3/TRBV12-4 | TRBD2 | CASSLNPSSGGYNEQFF
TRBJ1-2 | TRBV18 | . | CASSPGNGYTF
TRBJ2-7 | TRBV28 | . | CASSRFYEQYF